The 4 T cell receptor beta chains below were found in one sample sequenced in a study of post-analysis software for immune sequencing data. These receptors have no identified antigens. Included in the TCR beta cDNA libraries were unique molecular identifiers. In TCRdb, the PCR reads were re-called with MiXCR into one record per CDR3 protein. The sample includes approximately 730,000 distinct CDR3 sequences, about 43% of them seen just once. Overall study findings and caveats: Roughly five TRBV segments were significantly more frequent in patients than in controls. TRBV5-6, TRBV5-1 and TRBV20-1 were among these segments.

Material: blood. These TCRs come from a girl aged 5 to 17 with multiple sclerosis.

The rearrangement joins TRBV7-2 to TRBJ2-7; 9 bases agree with TRBD2. This CDR3 has 15 amino acids. With 2 bases clipped from V and 6 bases from J, the junction kept 8 bases outside the gene matches. Looked up from germline, CDR1 is SGHTA and CDR2 is FQGNSA. The CDR3 sequence is CASSLTSLAGFEQYF. CDR3 coding DNA: TGTGCCAGCAGCTTAACCAGCCTAGCGGGATTCGAGCAGTACTTC. The complete variable domain, with remaining parts taken from reference TRBV7-2 and TRBJ2-7, reads GAGVSQSPSNKVTEKGKDVELRCDPISGHTALYWYRQSLGQGLEFLIYFQGNSAPDKSGLPSDRFSAERTGGSVSTLTIQRTQQEDSAVYLCASSLTSLAGFEQYFGPGTRLTVT.

A few counts support this clonotype. The rearrangement links TRBV24-1 to TRBJ2-1, with 10 bases fitting TRBD2. Losses at the gene ends were 3 bases for V and 1 base for J; bases not matched to a gene: 8. CDR1 is KGHDR, CDR2 SFDVKD, per germline. The CDR3 runs to 18 residues. The CDR3 DNA is TGTGCCACCAGTGATCCCGGAGCGGGGGGGTTTTCCTACAATGAGCAGTTCTTC. Its translation is CATSDPGAGGFSYNEQFF.

The chain has TRBV12-3 or TRBV12-4 and TRBJ2-2, with D tentatively TRBD1 or TRBD2 (6 bases each). The V gene lost 3 bases and the J gene lost 2 bases, with 13 bases spanning the gap. CDR3 length equals 16 residues. This CDR3 is CASSLPGAPNTGELFF. The CDR3 nucleotides read TGTGCCAGCAGTTTGCCGGGGGCTCCCAACACCGGGGAGCTGTTTTTT.

V usage is TRBV15 and J usage is TRBJ2-1, with 8 positions matching TRBD1. V was clipped by 3 bases and J by 8 bases; unmatched bases: 3. The V gene's germline CDR1 is LNHNV and CDR2 YYDKDF (reference sequence). This CDR3 spans 13 amino acids. This CDR3 reads CATSRDRAYEQFF. CDR3 DNA: TGTGCCACCAGCAGGGACAGGGCGTATGAGCAGTTCTTC.